The 27 T cell receptor beta chains listed next were all sequenced from one sample in a study of blood T cell repertoires in COVID-19. TCRdb keeps only in-frame clones here, not all; method: immunoSEQ multiplex PCR. The data hold 120,000 to 150,000 clones, with about nine tenths observed a single time. Material for sequencing was peripheral blood. These receptor sequences come from a man aged 50 or older who had recovered from COVID-19.

The genes are TRBV10-3 and TRBJ2-3; possible D gene TRBD2, 5 bases. V was shortened by 5 bases and J by 2 bases, with 11 bases between the two germline ends. Germline V gene data show CDR1 as ENHRY and CDR2 as SYGVKD. The CDR3 spans 14 residues. CDR3 region: CAISPSDYTDTQYF. CDR3 coding DNA: TGTGCCATCAGTCCATCAGACTACACAGATACGCAGTATTTT.

The chain is built from TRBV5-1 and TRBJ1-2; TRBD1 matches 9 bases. CDR3 length: 15 amino acids. Germline assignment: CDR1 SGHRS and CDR2 YFSETQ. Losses at the gene ends were 1 base for V and 5 bases for J; bases not matched to a gene: 6. The CDR3 protein is CASSLTPGTGYGYTF. CDR3 in DNA: TGCGCCAGCAGCTTGACGCCCGGGACAGGGTATGGCTACACCTTC. Based on the CDR3 plus reference TRBV5-1 and TRBJ1-2, the full variable domain is KAGVTQTPRYLIKTRGQQVTLSCSPISGHRSVSWYQQTPGQGLQFLFEYFSETQRNKGNFPGRFSGRQFSNSRSEMNVSTLELGDSALYLCASSLTPGTGYGYTFGSGTRLTVV.

The genes are TRBV18 and TRBJ1-5; D unclear. Deletions cut 2 bases from V and 7 bases from J, with 9 bases between. CDR1 KGHSH and CDR2 LQKENI come from the germline V gene. The CDR3 extends over 13 amino acids. This CDR3 is CASSPGRPQPQHF. The CDR3 nucleotides are TGTGCCAGCTCACCAGGGAGGCCGCAGCCCCAGCATTTT. Filled out from reference TRBV18 and TRBJ1-5, the complete variable domain reads NAGVMQNPRHLVRRRGQEARLRCSPMKGHSHVYWYRQLPEEGLKFMVYLQKENIIDESGMPKERFSAEFPKEGPSILRIQQVVRGDSAAYFCASSPGRPQPQHFGDGTRLSIL.

The V and J genes are TRBV5-1 and TRBJ2-3, with 7 bases aligning to TRBD1. V lost 3 bases and J lost 6; bases outside the gene matches: 10. The CDR3 is 15 residues long. CDR1 is SGHRS and CDR2 is YFSETQ in the germline V gene. This CDR3 reads CASSSQGRQGDTQYF. The CDR3 region has the DNA TGCGCCAGCAGCTCACAGGGGCGCCAGGGGGATACGCAGTATTTT.

This chain joins TRBV19 and TRBJ1-5, with 7 bases lining up with TRBD1. Germline V CDR1 and CDR2: LNHDA, SQIVND (reference sequence). The CDR3 contains 13 residues. Trimming at V came to 5 bases and at J to 5 bases, leaving 3 bases not matched to a gene. The CDR3 here is CASSGQGDQPQHF. CDR3 coding DNA: TGTGCCAGTAGTGGGCAGGGGGATCAGCCCCAGCATTTT.

A few counts support this clone. V and J are TRBV25-1 and TRBJ2-7; D not resolved. The CDR3 spans 13 residues. Trimming pared 4 bases from V and 3 bases from J, leaving 10 bases between. Germline V gives CDR1 MGHDK, CDR2 SYGVNS. CDR3 DNA: TGTGCCAGCAGTGGGTCGGTAATCTACGAGCAGTACTTC. It translates to CASSGSVIYEQYF.

The chain couples TRBV6-2 or TRBV6-3 to TRBJ1-6; TRBD1 matches at 9 bases. The CDR3 runs 13 residues. Trimming at V came to 5 bases and at J to 7 bases, leaving 0 bases not matched to a gene. Germline V gives CDR1 MNHEY, CDR2 SVGEGT. CDR3 coding DNA: TGTGCCAGCAGTGACAGGGGGAATTCACCCCTCCACTTT. It specifies CASSDRGNSPLHF.

The chain recombines TRBV7-6 with TRBJ1-1; D uncertain. The germline V gene encodes CDR1 SGHVS and CDR2 FNYEAQ. Trimming removed 0 bases from V and 4 bases from J, with 9 bases in between. The CDR3 runs 14 residues. DNA of the CDR3: TGTGCCAGCAGCTTAGCCGCGCGAGGCACTGAAGCTTTCTTT. It specifies CASSLAARGTEAFF.

The chain is built from TRBV6-6 and TRBJ1-1; maybe TRBD1 (5 bases). The germline V gene has CDR1 MNHNY and CDR2 SVGAGI (reference sequence). Trimming took off 4 bases at V and 4 bases at J, with 10 bases between the two ends. This CDR3 has 13 amino acids. The chain's CDR3 is CASSSQTATEAFF. In DNA form, the CDR3 reads TGTGCCAGCAGTTCTCAGACAGCCACTGAAGCTTTCTTT.

This sequence joins TRBV5-4 and TRBJ1-6; 10 nucleotides align to TRBD1. CDR3 length: 16 residues. V gave up 0 bases and J gave up 10 bases; unmatched junction bases: 7. The germline CDR1 and CDR2 sequences are SGHNT and YYREEE (reference sequence). The CDR3 bases are TGTGCCAGCAGCTTGGAGACAGGGGGCTATGGATCACCCCTCCACTTT. Translation: CASSLETGGYGSPLHF.

The chain links TRBV18 to TRBJ2-5; TRBD1 agrees at 9 bases. With 0 bases clipped from V and 2 bases from J, the junction kept 4 bases outside the gene matches. Germline CDR1 reads KGHSH; CDR2 reads LQKENI. The CDR3 has 16 residues. The CDR3 protein is CASSPPGQGGQETQYF. The CDR3 DNA follows: TGTGCCAGCTCACCACCGGGACAGGGTGGTCAAGAGACCCAGTACTTC.

CDR3: CASSVGDRGYNEQFF. DNA of the CDR3: TGCGCCAGCAGCGTGGGGGATCGGGGCTACAATGAGCAGTTCTTC. The chain joins TRBV5-1 to TRBJ2-1; D possibly uses TRBD1 or TRBD2 (5 bases each). Trimming shortened V by 4 bases and J by 3 bases, and 14 bases separated the two germline ends. Per the germline V gene, CDR1 is SGHRS and CDR2 is YFSETQ. The CDR3 sequence is 15 residues long.

The chain joins TRBV6-5 to TRBJ1-4, with no clear D. Germline lookup yields CDR1 MNHEY and CDR2 SVGAGI. The CDR3 extends over 15 amino acids. Between the trimmed V and J ends, which lost 9 bases and 1 base, there was a span of 15 bases. The CDR3 DNA reads as TGTGCCAGTAATATTAAGAGAGAAACTAATGAAAAACTGTTTTTT. Amino acid sequence: CASNIKRETNEKLFF.

In DNA, the CDR3 is TGTGCCAGCTCACCCGGACTGGACTACGAGCAGTACTTC. Protein: CASSPGLDYEQYF. V gene TRBV18 combines with J gene TRBJ2-7; D perhaps matches TRBD2 (5 bases). CDR3 size: 13 residues. V was pared by 3 bases and J by 3 bases, with 9 bases between. From germline, CDR1 is KGHSH and CDR2 LQKENI.

The chain couples TRBV21-1 to TRBJ2-7; the DNA was not used to check the table's D call, TRBD1. TRBV21-1 is annotated as a pseudogene. The CDR3 is made up of 15 amino acids. The CDR3, as DNA: TGTGCCAGCAGCAAACAGGGTTTTGCATTCTACGAGCAGTACTTC. This gives the protein CASSKQGFAFYEQYF.

The rearrangement joins TRBV3-1 (or the pseudogene TRBV3-2) to TRBJ1-2; possibly TRBD1 for D (5 bases). The CDR3 is made up of 16 amino acids. V lost 0 bases and J 8 bases, leaving 19 bases between the germline ends. The germline gives CDR1 LGHDT, CDR2 YNNKEL (reference sequence). Here the CDR3 DNA reads TGTGCCAGCAGCCAAGAGCAGGGTAGACTCACTCGAGGCTACACCTTC. Its translation: CASSQEQGRLTRGYTF.

The chain employs TRBV14 and TRBJ2-5, with a tentative D call TRBD2 (5 bases). The CDR3 extends over 18 amino acids. Between the trimmed V and J ends, which lost 1 base and 1 base, there was a span of 19 bases. CDR1 is SGHDN and CDR2 is FVKESK in the germline V gene. The CDR3 nucleotides read TGTGCCAGCAGCCAAGTCGGGTCCCACCCCGCGGGCCAAGAGACCCAGTACTTC. Translating gives CASSQVGSHPAGQETQYF.

As for this clone: Other DNA sequences in the sample encode the same CDR3. The V call is TRBV18, the J call TRBJ1-1; TRBD1 matches 7 bases. CDR3 length equals 13 residues. V shed 4 bases, J shed 1 base, and the junction held 0 bases outside the gene matches. Germline CDR1 reads KGHSH; CDR2 reads LQKENI. The DNA for the CDR3 is TGTGCCAGCTCACGGACAGGGAACACTGAAGCTTTCTTT. This gives the protein CASSRTGNTEAFF.

The chain links TRBV7-8 to TRBJ1-3, with D uncertain. Germline V gene lookup returns CDR1 SGHVS and CDR2 FQNEAQ. Trimming left V 1 base short and J 0 bases short, with 10 bases between. The CDR3 totals 16 residues. CDR3: CASSLGVWSSGNTIYF. CDR3 DNA sequence: TGTGCCAGCAGCTTAGGAGTCTGGAGCTCTGGAAACACCATATATTTT.

This chain uses TRBV7-2 with TRBJ2-1; D remains ambiguous. There are 11 residues in the CDR3. The V end was cut by 5 bases, the J end by 4 bases, with 3 bases between. CDR1 SGHTA and CDR2 FQGNSA come from the germline V gene. CDR3 sequence: CASSHYNEQFF. CDR3 sequence (DNA): TGTGCCAGCAGCCATTACAATGAGCAGTTCTTC.

V and J are TRBV7-2 and TRBJ2-7; TRBD2 matches 8 bases. Germline CDR1 and CDR2: SGHTA and FQGNSA. CDR3 size: 15 residues. Losses at the gene ends were 3 bases for V and 4 bases for J; bases not matched to a gene: 8. CDR3 sequence reads: CASSFNGGGRYEQYF. CDR3 coding DNA: TGTGCCAGCAGCTTTAACGGGGGGGGCCGGTACGAGCAGTACTTC.

The V gene is TRBV6-5, the J gene TRBJ2-7, with D possibly being TRBD1 (5 bases). Trimming shortened V by 6 bases and J by 7 bases, and 10 bases separated the two germline ends. This CDR3 is 11 amino acids long. Germline assignment: CDR1 MNHEY and CDR2 SVGAGI. The CDR3 bases are TGTGCCAGCAGAGACAGTGTAGAGCAGTACTTC. Its translation is CASRDSVEQYF.

The rearrangement uses TRBV6-6 and TRBJ1-3; D is perhaps TRBD1 (5 bases). Deletions cut 5 bases from V and 4 bases from J, with 12 bases between. Germline values: CDR1 MNHNY, CDR2 SVGAGI (reference sequence). The CDR3 extends over 14 amino acids. CDR3 loop: CASSETVSGNTIYF. CDR3 DNA: TGTGCCAGCAGTGAGACAGTTTCGGGAAACACCATATATTTT.

The J gene is TRBJ2-3, the V gene TRBV19; D perhaps matches TRBD2 (6 bases). Trimming pared 3 bases from V and 4 bases from J, leaving 11 bases between. Germline values: CDR1 LNHDA, CDR2 SQIVND (reference sequence). The CDR3 has 14 amino acids. The CDR3 reads CASSIMGEADTQYF. Here the CDR3 DNA reads TGTGCCAGTAGTATCATGGGGGAGGCAGATACGCAGTATTTT.

In its sample, this clone was seen once. The CDR3 DNA is TGTGCTAGTGTCCTGGACAGGCAAGAGACCCAGTACTTC. Protein product: CASVLDRQETQYF. The V and J genes are TRBV12-5 and TRBJ2-5, with 7 positions matching TRBD1. This CDR3 comprises 13 residues. The V gene end was trimmed by 7 bases and the J gene end by 2 bases; junction bases not matched to a gene: 4. Germline lookup yields CDR1 LGHNT and CDR2 FRNRAP.

The chain links TRBV2 to TRBJ2-5; 12 nucleotides align to TRBD2. The junction had 3 bases not matched to a gene; V was cut back by 4 bases and J by 3 bases. The germline gives CDR1 SNHLY, CDR2 FYNNEI. The CDR3 loop spans 15 amino acids. CDR3 sequence (DNA): TGTGCCAGCAGTGCGCTAGCGGGGGGGAAAGAGACCCAGTACTTC. This codes for CASSALAGGKETQYF.

The chain uses TRBV29-1 and TRBJ1-5, with unresolved D. Germline lookup yields CDR1 SQVTM and CDR2 ANQGSEA. Between the trimmed V and J ends, which lost 2 bases and 4 bases, there was a span of 6 bases. This CDR3 has 12 amino acids. The CDR3 sequence is CSVETDNQPQHF. The CDR3 nucleotides are TGCAGCGTTGAAACAGATAATCAGCCCCAGCATTTT.